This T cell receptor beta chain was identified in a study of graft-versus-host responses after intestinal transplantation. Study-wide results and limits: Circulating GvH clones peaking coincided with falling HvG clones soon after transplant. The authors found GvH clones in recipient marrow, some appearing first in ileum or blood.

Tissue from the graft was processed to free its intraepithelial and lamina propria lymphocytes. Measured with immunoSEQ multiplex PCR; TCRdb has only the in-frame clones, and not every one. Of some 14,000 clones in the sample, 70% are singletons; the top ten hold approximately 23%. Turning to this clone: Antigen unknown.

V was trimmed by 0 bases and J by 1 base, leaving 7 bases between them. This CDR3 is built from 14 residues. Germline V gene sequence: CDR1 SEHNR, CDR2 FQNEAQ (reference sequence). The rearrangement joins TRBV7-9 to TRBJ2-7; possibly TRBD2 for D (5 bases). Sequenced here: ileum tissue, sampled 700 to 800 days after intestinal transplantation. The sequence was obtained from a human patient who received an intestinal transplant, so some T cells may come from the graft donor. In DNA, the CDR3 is TGTGCCAGCAGCTTAGCAAGCGGATCCTACGAGCAGTACTTC. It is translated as CASSLASGSYEQYF.